Included here is one TCR beta chain sequence, with context. Germline V gives CDR1 SQVTM, CDR2 ANQGSEA. J was trimmed by 3 bases and V by 7 bases; bases with no gene match: 9. The CDR3 spans 14 residues. The sample comes from a study of blood T cell repertoires in COVID-19. Background on the study: COVID-19 samples collected from the United States, Italy and Spain covered acute and convalescent phases.

Adults between about 18 and 89 years of age took part from about 24 US areas. Symptom resolution, clearance, or two negative PCRs marked donors in Cohort 3 as recovered. Clones were read by immunoSEQ multiplex PCR, and TCRdb kept only the in-frame ones, dropping some. This sample carries about 380,000 clones, about 90% of them seen once, and the ten largest clones take roughly 1.4%. This clonotype originated in a man aged 30 to 45 who had recovered from COVID-19. V and J are TRBV29-1 and TRBJ1-1, with TRBD1 matching 9 bases. Sequencing was performed on PBMCs or T cells enriched from blood (not recorded which). The CDR3 is CSAKQGAWDTEAFF. For the CDR3, the DNA is TGCAGCGCCAAACAGGGGGCCTGGGACACTGAAGCTTTCTTT.